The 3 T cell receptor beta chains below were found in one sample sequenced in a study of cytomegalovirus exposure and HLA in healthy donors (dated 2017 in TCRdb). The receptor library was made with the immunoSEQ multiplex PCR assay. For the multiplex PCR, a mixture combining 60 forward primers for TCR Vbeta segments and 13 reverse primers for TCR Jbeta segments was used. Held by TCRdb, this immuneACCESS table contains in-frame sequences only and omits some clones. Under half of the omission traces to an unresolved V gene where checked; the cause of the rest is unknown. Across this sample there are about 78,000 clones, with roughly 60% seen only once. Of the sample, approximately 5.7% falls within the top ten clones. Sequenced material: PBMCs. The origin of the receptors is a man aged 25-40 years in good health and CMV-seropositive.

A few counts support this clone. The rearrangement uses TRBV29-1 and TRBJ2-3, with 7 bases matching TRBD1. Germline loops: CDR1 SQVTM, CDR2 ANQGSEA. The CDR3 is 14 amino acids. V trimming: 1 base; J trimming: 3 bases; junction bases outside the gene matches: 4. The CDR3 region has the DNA TGCAGCGTTGAAGCGGACAGGCGAACAGATACGCAGTATTTT. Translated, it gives CSVEADRRTDTQYF.

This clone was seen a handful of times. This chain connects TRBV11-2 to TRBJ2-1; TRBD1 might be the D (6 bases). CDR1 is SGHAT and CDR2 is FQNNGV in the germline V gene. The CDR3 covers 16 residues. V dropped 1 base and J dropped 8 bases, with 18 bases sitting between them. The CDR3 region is CASSLGVGAGIDEQFF. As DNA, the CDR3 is TGTGCCAGCAGCTTAGGGGTGGGGGCCGGGATCGATGAGCAGTTCTTC.

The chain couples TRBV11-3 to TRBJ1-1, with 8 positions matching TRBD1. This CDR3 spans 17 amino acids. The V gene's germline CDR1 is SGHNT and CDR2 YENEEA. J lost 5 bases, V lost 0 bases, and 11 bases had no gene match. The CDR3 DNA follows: TGTGCCAGCAGCTTAGATGGACAGGGAGGAGATGGGACTGAAGCTTTCTTT. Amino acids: CASSLDGQGGDGTEAFF.